This T cell receptor (beta chain) emerged from a study of identical twins. Healthy Caucasians made up all donors. The CDR3 has 15 residues. The germline V gene has CDR1 SEHNR and CDR2 FQNEAQ (reference sequence). V lost 5 bases, J lost 5 bases, and 18 bases lay in between. Unique molecular identifiers were present on the cDNA, and a universal primer site came from template switching. TCRdb redid the calling of the 5' RACE reads with MiXCR, one entry per CDR3 protein. The data show 1.5 million to 2 million distinct CDR3 sequences, about 31% seen once. Study observations and caveats: Cross-sectional statistical analysis, not tracking of the same donors, underpinned the conclusions. Insertions ran lower in abundant cord blood beta clonotypes, though not in memory repertoires.

To note about this clonotype: Its cognate antigen is unknown.

The TCR comes from a newborn girl in good health. Sequencing was carried out using cord blood. V is TRBV7-9 and J is TRBJ2-5; D possibly uses TRBD1 or TRBD2 (6 bases each). The CDR3 loop reads CASSRMRRGRETQYF. CDR3 bases: TGTGCCAGCAGCCGGATGCGAAGGGGGAGGGAGACCCAGTACTTC.